This record covers a single T cell receptor beta chain. Its target is unknown. Compared with germline, one end of the junction differs, possibly owing to a read error. These data are taken from a study of CD8+CD57+ T cells in acquired aplastic anemia. Study as a whole: When averaged, DNA from sorted CD4+ and CD8+ cells came to about 3 ug. CD4+ cells from healthy donors averaged around 9.9 million reads. Findings of the study overall: Controls did not differ significantly from patients in CD8+ Simpson's diversity. A set of roughly 27 CD8+ CDR3 sequences was shared between patients and controls, and these sequences appeared highly expressed in patients.

CDR3 length equals 14 residues. Per the germline V gene, CDR1 is SGHVS and CDR2 is FNYEAQ. Profiling that covered TCR beta VDJ and CDR3 relied on genomic DNA as its template. Using its own MiXCR run on the reads, TCRdb lists one record per CDR3 protein. The data show 400,000 to 450,000 distinct CDR3 sequences, roughly 68% seen once. The chain recombines TRBV7-6 with TRBJ1-2, with D possibly being TRBD1 (5 bases). The sequence came from a human donor in good health, serving as a control. Sequencing was performed on sorted CD4+, CD8+, or CD8+CD57+ T cells (not recorded which) from PBMCs. This CDR3 reads CASSLPRTPQGHEF. DNA for the CDR3: TGTGCCAGCAGCTTACCAAGGACACCCCAGGGCCACGAGTTC.